This is a list of T cell receptor beta chains from one sample in a study of cytomegalovirus exposure and HLA in healthy donors. Clones were sequenced by immunoSEQ multiplex PCR, and TCRdb holds only the in-frame ones, with some missing. The sample consists of about 160,000 clones, about three quarters of them appearing once. The sample consisted of PBMCs. These receptor sequences come from a woman aged 45-59 years in good health and CMV-seropositive. The CDR3 runs from the conserved cysteine through the conserved F or W. The order of the fields is J gene, clone size, V gene, CDR3 protein. Only some rows state a clone size, as once, few, many or a class for expanded clones.

>TRBJ1-1|-|TRBV18
CASSPSRERAPEAFF
>TRBJ2-1|once|TRBV10-1
CASSDVGGASSYNEQFF
>TRBJ2-2|-|TRBV5-6
CASSSGTSGGSGELFF
>TRBJ2-1|-|TRBV28
CASWDRLSYNEQFF
>TRBJ1-2|once|TRBV6-4
CASSAGGGYTF
>TRBJ2-1|once|TRBV10-3
CAISEYDREHNEQFF
>TRBJ2-5|-|TRBV4-3
CASSQEANIKTQYF
>TRBJ1-2|-|TRBV28
CASSLERYYGYTF
>TRBJ1-1|-|TRBV20-1
CSGAQPTEAFF
>TRBJ2-7|-|TRBV9
CASSVSRMSSYEQYF
>-|once|TRBV7-9
CASSPGLAVGYEQYF
>TRBJ1-4|-|TRBV9
CASSRGGREKLFF
>TRBJ1-5|few|TRBV2
CASSSDRGRGQPQHF
>TRBJ2-7|-|TRBV5-1
CASSFTVDRGYEQYF
>TRBJ2-3|few|TRBV5-4
CASSAGGTSTDTQYF
>TRBJ2-3|-|TRBV10-3
CAARTSGSSTDTQYF
>TRBJ1-2|-|TRBV7-9
CASSHQLRTGSLGYTF
>TRBJ1-5|-|TRBV11-2
CASSLGGRYQPQHF
>TRBJ1-1|-|TRBV4-3
CASSQSGQGGTEAFF
>TRBJ2-7|-|TRBV15
CATSRGKGLVADEQYF
>TRBJ1-4|-|TRBV7-8
CASSPGTGINEKLFF
>TRBJ1-1|-|TRBV28
CASTMGGNTEAFF
>-|-|TRBV27
CASRPGGSYYEQYF